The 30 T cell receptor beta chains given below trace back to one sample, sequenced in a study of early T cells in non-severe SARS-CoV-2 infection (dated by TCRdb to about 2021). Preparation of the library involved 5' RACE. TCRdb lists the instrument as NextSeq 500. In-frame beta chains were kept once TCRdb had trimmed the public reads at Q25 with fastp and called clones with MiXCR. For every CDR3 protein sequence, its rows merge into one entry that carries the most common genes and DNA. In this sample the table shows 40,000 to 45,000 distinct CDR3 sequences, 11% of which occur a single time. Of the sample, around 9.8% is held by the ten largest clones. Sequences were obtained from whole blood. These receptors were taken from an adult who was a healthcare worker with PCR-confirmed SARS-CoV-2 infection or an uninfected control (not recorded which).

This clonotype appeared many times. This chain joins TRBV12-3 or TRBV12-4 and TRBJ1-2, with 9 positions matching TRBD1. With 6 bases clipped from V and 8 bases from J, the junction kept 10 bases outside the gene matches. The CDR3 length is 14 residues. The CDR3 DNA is TGTGCCAGCAGGCCCCCGGGACAGGGCGCGGGCTACACCTTC. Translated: CASRPPGQGAGYTF.

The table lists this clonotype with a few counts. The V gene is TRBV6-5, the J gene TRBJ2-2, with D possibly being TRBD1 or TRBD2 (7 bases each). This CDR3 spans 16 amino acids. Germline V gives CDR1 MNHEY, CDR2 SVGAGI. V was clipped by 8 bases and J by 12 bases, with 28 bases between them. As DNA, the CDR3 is TGTGCCAGCGCGAGCAGGGGGGGAGGGGGCGTCTTGAAGCTGTTTTTT. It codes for CASASRGGGGVLKLFF.

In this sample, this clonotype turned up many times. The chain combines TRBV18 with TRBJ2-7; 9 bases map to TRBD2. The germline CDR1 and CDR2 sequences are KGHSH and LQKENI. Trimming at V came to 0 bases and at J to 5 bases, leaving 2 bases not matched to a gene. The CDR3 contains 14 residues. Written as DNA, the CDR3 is TGTGCCAGCTCACCACCGGGACTAGCTGACGAGCAGTACTTC. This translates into CASSPPGLADEQYF.

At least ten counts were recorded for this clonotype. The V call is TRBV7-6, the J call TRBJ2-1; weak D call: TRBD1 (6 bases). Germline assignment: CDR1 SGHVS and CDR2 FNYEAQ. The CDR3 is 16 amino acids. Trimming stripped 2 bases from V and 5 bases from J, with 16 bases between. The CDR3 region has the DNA TGTGCCAGCAGCTTAAGGTCGGGTCAGGGGAACAATGAGCAGTTCTTC. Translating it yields CASSLRSGQGNNEQFF.

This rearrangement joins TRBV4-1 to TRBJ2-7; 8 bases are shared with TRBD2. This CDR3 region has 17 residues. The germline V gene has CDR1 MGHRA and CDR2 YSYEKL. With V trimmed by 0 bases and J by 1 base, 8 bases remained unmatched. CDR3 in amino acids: CASSQDPRGGRSYEQYF. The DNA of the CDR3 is TGCGCCAGCAGCCAAGATCCCCGGGGGGGGAGATCCTACGAGCAGTACTTC.

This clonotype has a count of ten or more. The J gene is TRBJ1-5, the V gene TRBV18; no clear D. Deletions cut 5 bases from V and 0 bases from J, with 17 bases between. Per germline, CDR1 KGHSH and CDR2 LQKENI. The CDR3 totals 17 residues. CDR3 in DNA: TGTGCCAGCTCAACCACAAGGGATTATGATAGCAATCAGCCCCAGCATTTT. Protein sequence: CASSTTRDYDSNQPQHF.

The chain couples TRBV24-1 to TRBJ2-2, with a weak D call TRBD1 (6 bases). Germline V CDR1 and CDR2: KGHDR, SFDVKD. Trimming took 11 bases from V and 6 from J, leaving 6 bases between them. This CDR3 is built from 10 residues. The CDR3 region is CAKGAGELFF. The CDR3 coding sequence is TGTGCCAAGGGGGCCGGGGAGCTGTTTTTT.

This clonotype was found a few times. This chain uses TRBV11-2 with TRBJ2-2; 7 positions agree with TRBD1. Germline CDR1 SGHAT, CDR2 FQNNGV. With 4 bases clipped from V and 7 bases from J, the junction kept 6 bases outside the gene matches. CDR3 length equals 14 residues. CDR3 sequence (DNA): TGTGCCAGCAGCTATGACAGGGAGATCGGGGAGCTGTTTTTT. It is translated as CASSYDREIGELFF.

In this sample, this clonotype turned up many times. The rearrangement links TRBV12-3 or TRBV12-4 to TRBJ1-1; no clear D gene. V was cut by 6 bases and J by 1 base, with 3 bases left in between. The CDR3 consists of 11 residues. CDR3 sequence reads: CASRQNTEAFF. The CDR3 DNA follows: TGTGCCAGCAGACAGAACACTGAAGCTTTCTTT.

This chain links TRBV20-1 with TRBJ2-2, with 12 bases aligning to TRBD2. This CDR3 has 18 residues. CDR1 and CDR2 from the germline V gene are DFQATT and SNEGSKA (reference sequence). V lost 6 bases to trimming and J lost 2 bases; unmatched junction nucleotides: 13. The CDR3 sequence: CSATGASGGATNTGELFF. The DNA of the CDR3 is TGCAGTGCAACCGGGGCTAGCGGGGGGGCCACTAACACCGGGGAGCTGTTTTTT.

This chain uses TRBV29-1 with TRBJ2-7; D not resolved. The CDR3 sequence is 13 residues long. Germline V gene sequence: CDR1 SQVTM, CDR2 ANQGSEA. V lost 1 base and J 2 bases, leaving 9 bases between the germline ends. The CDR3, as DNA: TGCAGCGTTGAAGCGGACGCCCCCTACGAGCAGTACTTC. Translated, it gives CSVEADAPYEQYF.

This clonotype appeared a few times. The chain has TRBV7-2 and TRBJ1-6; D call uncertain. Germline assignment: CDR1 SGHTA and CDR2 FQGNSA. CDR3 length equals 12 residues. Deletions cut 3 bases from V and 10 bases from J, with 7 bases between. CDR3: CASSFFQSPLHF. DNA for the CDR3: TGTGCCAGCAGCTTCTTTCAGTCACCCCTCCACTTT.

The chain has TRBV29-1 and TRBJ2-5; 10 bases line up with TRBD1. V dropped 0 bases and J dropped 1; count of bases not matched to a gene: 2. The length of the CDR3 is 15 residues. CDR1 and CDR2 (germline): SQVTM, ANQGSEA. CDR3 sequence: CSVEDRDRGQETQYF. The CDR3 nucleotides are TGCAGCGTTGAAGATAGGGACAGGGGCCAAGAGACCCAGTACTTC.

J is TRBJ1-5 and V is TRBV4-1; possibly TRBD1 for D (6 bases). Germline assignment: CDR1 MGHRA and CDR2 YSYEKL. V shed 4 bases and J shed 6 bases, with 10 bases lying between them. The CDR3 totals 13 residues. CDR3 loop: CASSPVGGQPQHF. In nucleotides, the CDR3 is TGCGCCAGCAGCCCAGTAGGGGGTCAGCCCCAGCATTTT.

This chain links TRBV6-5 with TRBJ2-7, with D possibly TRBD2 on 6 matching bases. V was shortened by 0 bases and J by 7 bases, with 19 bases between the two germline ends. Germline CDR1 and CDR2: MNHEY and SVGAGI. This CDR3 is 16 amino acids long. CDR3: CASSYSGGMAFGEQYF. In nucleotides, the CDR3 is TGTGCCAGCAGTTACTCGGGGGGTATGGCGTTTGGGGAGCAGTACTTC.

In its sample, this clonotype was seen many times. Here the CDR3 reads CASSQGPWNEQYF. In DNA, the CDR3 is TGCGCCAGCAGCCAAGGGCCTTGGAACGAGCAGTACTTC. This sequence joins TRBV4-3 and TRBJ2-7; no firm D call. Germline V lookup: CDR1 LGHNA, CDR2 YSLEER. The CDR3 has 13 amino acids. V lost 1 base, J lost 5 bases, and 9 bases lay in between.

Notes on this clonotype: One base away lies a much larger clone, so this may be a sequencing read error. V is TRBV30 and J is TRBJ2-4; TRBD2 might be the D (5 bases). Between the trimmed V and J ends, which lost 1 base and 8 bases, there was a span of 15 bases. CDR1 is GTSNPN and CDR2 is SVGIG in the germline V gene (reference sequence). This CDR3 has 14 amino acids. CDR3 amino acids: CAWSGDITRDIQYF. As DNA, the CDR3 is TGTGCCTGGAGTGGGGATATCACGAGGGACATTCAGTACTTC.

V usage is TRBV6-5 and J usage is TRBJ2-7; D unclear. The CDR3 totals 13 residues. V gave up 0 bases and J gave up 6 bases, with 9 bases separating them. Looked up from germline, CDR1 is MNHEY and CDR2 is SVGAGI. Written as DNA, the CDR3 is TGTGCCAGCAGTTACTCGAGTTCGTCCGAGCAGTACTTC. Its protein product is CASSYSSSSEQYF.

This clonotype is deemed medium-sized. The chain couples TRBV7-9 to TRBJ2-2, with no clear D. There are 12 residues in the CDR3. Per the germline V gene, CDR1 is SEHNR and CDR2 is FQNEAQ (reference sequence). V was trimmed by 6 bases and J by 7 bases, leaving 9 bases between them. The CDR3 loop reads CASSPSVGELFF. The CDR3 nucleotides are TGTGCCAGCAGTCCCTCCGTCGGGGAGCTGTTTTTT. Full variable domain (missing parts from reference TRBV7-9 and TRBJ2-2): DTGVSQNPRHKITKRGQNVTFRCDPISEHNRLYWYRQTLGQGPEFLTYFQNEAQLEKSRLLSDRFSAERPKGSFSTLEIQRTEQGDSAMYLCASSPSVGELFFGEGSRLTVL.

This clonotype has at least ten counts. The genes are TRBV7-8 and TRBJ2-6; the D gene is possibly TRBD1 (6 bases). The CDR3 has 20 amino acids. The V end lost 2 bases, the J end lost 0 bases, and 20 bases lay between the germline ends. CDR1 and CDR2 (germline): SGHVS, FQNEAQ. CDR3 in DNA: TGTGCCAGCAGCTTAACCGTCCCGGACAGCCGGTTCTCTGGGGCCAACGTCCTGACTTTC. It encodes CASSLTVPDSRFSGANVLTF.

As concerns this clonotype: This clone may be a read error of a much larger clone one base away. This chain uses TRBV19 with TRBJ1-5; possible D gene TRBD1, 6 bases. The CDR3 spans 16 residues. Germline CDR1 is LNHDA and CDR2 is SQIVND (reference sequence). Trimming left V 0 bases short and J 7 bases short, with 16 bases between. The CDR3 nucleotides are TGTGCCAGTAGTATAGATGGGCAGAGGGGGAACCAGCCCCAGCATTTT. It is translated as CASSIDGQRGNQPQHF.

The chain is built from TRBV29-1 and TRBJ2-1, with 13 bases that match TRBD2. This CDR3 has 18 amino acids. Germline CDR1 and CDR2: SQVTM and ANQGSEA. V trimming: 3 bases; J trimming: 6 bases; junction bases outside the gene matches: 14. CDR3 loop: CSVDGLEAGTSGANEQFF. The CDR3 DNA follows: TGCAGCGTTGATGGGCTAGAGGCCGGGACTAGCGGGGCCAATGAGCAGTTCTTC.

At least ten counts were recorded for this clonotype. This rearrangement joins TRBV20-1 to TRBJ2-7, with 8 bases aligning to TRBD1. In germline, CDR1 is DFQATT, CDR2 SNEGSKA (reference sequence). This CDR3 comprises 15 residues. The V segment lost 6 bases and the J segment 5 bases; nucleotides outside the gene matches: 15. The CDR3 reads CSAGSFRGQSDEQYF. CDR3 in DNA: TGCAGTGCCGGCTCCTTCAGGGGGCAATCTGACGAGCAGTACTTC.

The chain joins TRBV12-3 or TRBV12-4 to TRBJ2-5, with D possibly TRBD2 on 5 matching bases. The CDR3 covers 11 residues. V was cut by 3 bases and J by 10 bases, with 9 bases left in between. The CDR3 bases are TGTGCCAGCAGTTTGAGGGAAGACCAGTACTTC. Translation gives CASSLREDQYF.

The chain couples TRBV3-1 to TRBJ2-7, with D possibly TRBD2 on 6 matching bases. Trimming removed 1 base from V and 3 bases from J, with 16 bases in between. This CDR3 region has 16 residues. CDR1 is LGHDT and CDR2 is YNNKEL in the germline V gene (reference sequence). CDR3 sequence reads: CASSQGRDRAGYEQYF. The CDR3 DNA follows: TGTGCCAGCAGCCAAGGGAGGGACCGCGCCGGCTACGAGCAGTACTTC.

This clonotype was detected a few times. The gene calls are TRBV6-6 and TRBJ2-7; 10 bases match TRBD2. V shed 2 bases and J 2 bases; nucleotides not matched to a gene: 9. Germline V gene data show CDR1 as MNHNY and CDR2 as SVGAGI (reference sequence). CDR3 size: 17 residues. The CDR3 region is CASSYPPGLASPYEQYF. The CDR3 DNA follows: TGTGCCAGCAGTTACCCCCCGGGACTAGCGTCCCCCTACGAGCAGTACTTC.

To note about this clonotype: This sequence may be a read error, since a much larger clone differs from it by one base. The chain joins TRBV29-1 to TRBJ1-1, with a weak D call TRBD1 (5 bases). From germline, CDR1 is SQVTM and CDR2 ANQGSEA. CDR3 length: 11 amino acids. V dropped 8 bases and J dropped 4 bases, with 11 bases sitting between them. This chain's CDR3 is CSPGTTTEAFF. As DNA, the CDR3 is TGCAGCCCAGGGACGACCACTGAAGCTTTCTTT.

CDR3 residues: CASSVTGNQPQHF. CDR3 nucleotide sequence: TGTGCCAGCAGTGTCACAGGGAATCAGCCCCAGCATTTT. This rearrangement joins TRBV25-1 to TRBJ1-5; tentative D call: TRBD1 (6 bases). Germline assignment: CDR1 MGHDK and CDR2 SYGVNS. The germline V and J ends were trimmed by 4 bases and 4 bases, with 8 bases remaining between them. The CDR3 spans 13 residues.

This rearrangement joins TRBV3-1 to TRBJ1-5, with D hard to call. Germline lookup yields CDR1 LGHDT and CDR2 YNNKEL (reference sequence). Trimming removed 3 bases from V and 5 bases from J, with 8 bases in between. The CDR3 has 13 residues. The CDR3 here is CASSQTLDQPQHF. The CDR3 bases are TGTGCCAGCAGCCAGACATTAGATCAGCCCCAGCATTTT.

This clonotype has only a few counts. CDR3 DNA sequence: TGTGCCAGCAACCTAGCGGGGAGCAATGAGCAGTTCTTC. Encoded protein: CASNLAGSNEQFF. This chain joins TRBV6-5 and TRBJ2-1; 9 bases match TRBD2. The germline V gene has CDR1 MNHEY and CDR2 SVGAGI. V was pared by 7 bases and J by 6 bases, with 4 bases of the junction left unmatched. This CDR3 is 13 amino acids long.